These 30 T cell receptor beta chains share one sample of origin, sequenced in a study of T cells in narcolepsy. Some clones are missing from TCRdb's copy, which holds only in-frame ones; the method was immunoSEQ multiplex PCR. The sample lists tens of thousands of clones; approximately 80% were seen once. Sequencing was performed on CD45RA- memory CD4+ T cells from PBMCs. These receptors all come from a human donor with narcolepsy.

The chain links TRBV5-4 to TRBJ2-6; 7 nucleotides agree with TRBD1. Losses at the gene ends were 5 bases for V and 2 bases for J; bases not matched to a gene: 4. Germline V gene lookup returns CDR1 SGHNT and CDR2 YYREEE (reference sequence). The CDR3 totals 15 residues. The CDR3 DNA reads as TGTGCCAGCAGTAAGGGGGCGCCTGGGGCCAACGTCCTGACTTTC. This sequence encodes CASSKGAPGANVLTF.

This clone was seen just once. The rearrangement uses TRBV7-6 and TRBJ1-3, with TRBD1 as a possible D gene (5 bases). V was pared by 1 base and J by 4 bases, with 20 bases between. Germline V gene sequence: CDR1 SGHVS, CDR2 FNYEAQ. CDR3 length: 18 residues. The CDR3 reads CASSLGPRVGAAGNTIYF. As DNA, the CDR3 is TGTGCCAGCAGCTTAGGCCCCCGGGTAGGGGCCGCAGGAAACACCATATATTTT. Full variable domain (rest looked up from reference TRBV7-6 and TRBJ1-3): GAGVSQSPRYKVTKRGQDVALRCDPISGHVSLYWYRQALGQGPEFLTYFNYEAQQDKSGLPNDRFSAERPEGSISTLTIQRTEQRDSAMYRCASSLGPRVGAAGNTIYFGEGSWLTVV.

V usage is TRBV6-6 and J usage is TRBJ1-6; D remains unclear. V was cut by 6 bases and J by 5 bases, with 14 bases left in between. There are 15 residues in the CDR3. Germline V lookup: CDR1 MNHNY, CDR2 SVGAGI (reference sequence). DNA of the CDR3: TGTGCCAGCAGAACACTGGGCGGGGATAATTCACCCCTCCACTTT. It yields the protein CASRTLGGDNSPLHF.

The V and J genes are TRBV30 and TRBJ1-2, with 8 positions matching TRBD1. This CDR3 contains 15 residues. Trimming cost V 2 bases and J 6 bases; bases outside gene matches: 11. CDR1 is GTSNPN and CDR2 is SVGIG in the germline V gene (reference sequence). The CDR3 loop reads CAWSPYAVRGHGYTF. DNA for the CDR3: TGTGCCTGGAGTCCTTACGCTGTCAGGGGGCATGGCTACACCTTC.

The chain uses TRBV6-1 and TRBJ1-2; 10 bases agree with TRBD1. Germline V gives CDR1 MNHNS, CDR2 SASEGT. There are 15 residues in the CDR3. With 1 base clipped from V and 6 bases from J, the junction kept 5 bases outside the gene matches. Here the CDR3 reads CASSEEGQGFHGYTF. CDR3 sequence (DNA): TGTGCCAGCAGTGAAGAGGGACAGGGGTTTCATGGCTACACCTTC.

The rearrangement uses TRBV6-1 and TRBJ1-1; D is ambiguous. CDR1 and CDR2 (germline): MNHNS, SASEGT. This CDR3 has 14 amino acids. Trimming pared 4 bases from V and 3 bases from J, leaving 12 bases between. CDR3 coding DNA: TGTGCCAGCAGTGCGAACGGGGTGTACACTGAAGCTTTCTTT. Residues: CASSANGVYTEAFF.

This rearrangement joins TRBV5-1 to TRBJ1-1; tentative D call: TRBD1 (6 bases). The germline V and J ends were trimmed by 0 bases and 1 base, with 10 bases remaining between them. The CDR3 spans 15 residues. CDR1 SGHRS and CDR2 YFSETQ come from the germline V gene. CDR3 in DNA: TGCGCCAGCAGCTTGGCCGACAGGCGGAACACTGAAGCTTTCTTT. Its translation is CASSLADRRNTEAFF.

V gene TRBV5-5 combines with J gene TRBJ2-7, with a possible D match to TRBD1 (5 bases). The CDR3 spans 14 residues. Germline V gene lookup returns CDR1 SGHKS and CDR2 YYEKEE (reference sequence). Trimming removed 1 base at V and 0 bases at J, with 8 bases between. The chain's CDR3 is CASSLTGSSYEQYF. CDR3 sequence (DNA): TGTGCCAGCAGCTTGACAGGTAGCTCCTACGAGCAGTACTTC.

This chain links TRBV2 with TRBJ1-5; D unresolved. V lost 4 bases and J 0 bases, leaving 13 bases between the germline ends. This CDR3 is built from 16 residues. Germline V CDR1 and CDR2: SNHLY, FYNNEI. The CDR3 reads CASSVRGVYSNQPQHF. DNA of the CDR3: TGTGCCAGCAGTGTTCGAGGAGTTTATAGCAATCAGCCCCAGCATTTT.

The rearrangement links TRBV14 to TRBJ1-2; D gene uncertain. Germline V gene data show CDR1 as SGHDN and CDR2 as FVKESK. V lost 2 bases and J lost 5, with 12 bases in between. The CDR3 length is 14 residues. Here the CDR3 reads CASSQPPGLYGYTF. As DNA, the CDR3 is TGTGCCAGCAGCCAACCACCGGGATTATATGGCTACACCTTC.

This clone appeared a few times. The chain combines TRBV10-3 with TRBJ1-3; D perhaps matches TRBD1 (6 bases). Germline V gene data show CDR1 as ENHRY and CDR2 as SYGVKD. Trimming removed 11 bases at V and 0 bases at J, with 11 bases between. The CDR3 contains 13 residues. The CDR3 protein is CAQATGSGNTIYF. The CDR3 DNA reads as TGTGCCCAAGCGACAGGCTCTGGAAACACCATATATTTT.

The CDR3 protein is CASNTPGQGGPLHF. Here the CDR3 DNA reads TGTGCCAGTAACACACCGGGACAGGGTGGGCCCCTCCACTTT. The chain is built from TRBV19 and TRBJ1-6, with 9 positions matching TRBD1. The CDR3 covers 14 residues. The V and J ends lost 7 bases and 13 bases, in that order; junction bases with no gene match: 11. Germline CDR1 LNHDA, CDR2 SQIVND (reference sequence). The variable domain in full, completed from reference TRBV19 and TRBJ1-6, reads DGGITQSPKYLFRKEGQNVTLSCEQNLNHDAMYWYRQDPGQGLRLIYYSQIVNDFQKGDIAEGYSVSREKKESFPLTVTSAQKNPTAFYLCASNTPGQGGPLHFGNGTRLTVT.

This chain connects TRBV2 to TRBJ1-1; D not resolved. The V end lost 7 bases, the J end lost 1 base, and 10 bases lay between the germline ends. The CDR3 covers 13 residues. CDR1 SNHLY and CDR2 FYNNEI come from the germline V gene. The CDR3 bases are TGTGCCAGCATCCTGGACGGGAACACTGAAGCTTTCTTT. It translates to CASILDGNTEAFF. The whole variable domain, filled in from reference TRBV2 and TRBJ1-1, reads EPEVTQTPSHQVTQMGQEVILRCVPISNHLYFYWYRQILGQKVEFLVSFYNNEISEKSEIFDDQFSVERPDGSNFTLKIRSTKLEDSAMYFCASILDGNTEAFFGQGTRLTVV.

The genes are TRBV15 and TRBJ2-5; the match to TRBD2 covers 16 bases. Germline values: CDR1 LNHNV, CDR2 YYDKDF (reference sequence). CDR3 length: 19 residues. V was pared by 1 base and J by 4 bases, with 9 bases of the junction left unmatched. Written as DNA, the CDR3 is TGTGCCACCAGCAGAGTTACCGGGACTAGCGGGGGGGACGGAGAGACCCAGTACTTC. Amino acid sequence: CATSRVTGTSGGDGETQYF.

This chain joins TRBV5-6 and TRBJ1-4; weak D call: TRBD1 (5 bases). Germline V lookup: CDR1 SGHDT, CDR2 YYEEEE. Trimming left V 0 bases short and J 4 bases short, with 13 bases between. CDR3 size: 16 residues. The CDR3 DNA follows: TGTGCCAGCAGCTTGGTAGGTGGGGCTTATAATGAAAAACTGTTTTTT. Its protein product is CASSLVGGAYNEKLFF.

The chain has TRBV25-1 and TRBJ2-7; D remains unclear. With 6 bases removed from V and 6 bases from J, the gap between germline ends came to 9 bases. CDR1 is MGHDK, CDR2 SYGVNS, per germline. This CDR3 spans 11 amino acids. In DNA form, the CDR3 reads TGTGCCAGCAGAAATGTGGGCGAGCAGTACTTC. Protein product: CASRNVGEQYF.

The chain uses TRBV18 and TRBJ1-6; D not resolved. Germline assignment: CDR1 KGHSH and CDR2 LQKENI. CDR3 length: 17 residues. V lost 0 bases, J lost 7 bases, and 16 bases lay in between. This CDR3 reads CASSPPNSPTSNSPLHF. The CDR3 region has the DNA TGTGCCAGCTCACCACCGAACAGTCCAACGAGCAATTCACCCCTCCACTTT.

This clone was detected a few times. V and J are TRBV5-4 and TRBJ2-3; 10 bases are shared with TRBD2. Germline V gene lookup returns CDR1 SGHNT and CDR2 YYREEE (reference sequence). This CDR3 comprises 17 residues. V was pared by 5 bases and J by 5 bases, with 14 bases of the junction left unmatched. Here the CDR3 DNA reads TGTGCCAGCAGGACGACCCCACTAGCGGGGTCCGGAGATACGCAGTATTTT. Translated, it gives CASRTTPLAGSGDTQYF.

This chain connects TRBV28 to TRBJ1-3; unclear D gene. CDR3 length: 16 amino acids. Germline V gives CDR1 MDHEN, CDR2 SYDVKM. Trimming stripped 6 bases from V and 1 base from J, with 16 bases between. In DNA, the CDR3 is TGTGCCAGCAGCACGACCACGTCGGGGTCTGGAAACACCATATATTTT. Its translation is CASSTTTSGSGNTIYF.

This chain uses TRBV30 with TRBJ1-2; 7 nucleotides align to TRBD1. V shed 1 base, J shed 4 bases, and the junction held 6 bases outside the gene matches. There are 14 residues in the CDR3. Germline assignment: CDR1 GTSNPN and CDR2 SVGIG (reference sequence). CDR3 nucleotide sequence: TGTGCCTGGAGTGGACAGGGTCGGGCCTATGGCTACACCTTC. Amino acid sequence: CAWSGQGRAYGYTF.

The chain links TRBV19 to TRBJ2-5, with 10 positions matching TRBD2. The DNA end favors TRBJ2-7, so the J call may be wrong. Germline values: CDR1 LNHDA, CDR2 SQIVND (reference sequence). The length of the CDR3 is 16 residues. The CDR3 sequence is CASSMSSSGGGNEQYF. DNA of the CDR3: TGTGCCAGTAGTATGTCCTCTAGCGGGGGAGGCAACGAGCAGTACTTC.

This rearrangement joins TRBV5-1 to TRBJ2-7; 8 bases are a match to TRBD1. Germline-derived CDR1 and CDR2 are SGHRS and YFSETQ. V lost 0 bases to trimming and J lost 9 bases; unmatched junction nucleotides: 5. The CDR3 loop spans 13 amino acids. The CDR3 DNA sequence: TGCGCCAGCAGCTTGGAGGACAGGGCTACGCAGTACTTC. Translating it yields CASSLEDRATQYF.

The V gene is TRBV6-1, the J gene TRBJ2-2; TRBD1 aligns across 7 bases. Germline lookup yields CDR1 MNHNS and CDR2 SASEGT. The CDR3 runs 12 residues. The V gene end was trimmed by 8 bases and the J gene end by 6 bases; junction bases not matched to a gene: 3. The CDR3 region is CASDRESGELFF. The CDR3 DNA is TGTGCCAGCGACAGGGAGTCCGGGGAGCTGTTTTTT.

The chain couples TRBV10-3 to TRBJ1-1; 7 nucleotides agree with TRBD1. The CDR3 consists of 13 residues. The germline gives CDR1 ENHRY, CDR2 SYGVKD. The ends lost 7 bases at V and 3 bases at J; junction bases unmatched: 5. CDR3 loop: CAITQGGYTEAFF. The CDR3 DNA is TGTGCCATCACCCAGGGGGGGTACACTGAAGCTTTCTTT.

The V call is TRBV11-2, the J call TRBJ1-1; 8 bases map to TRBD1. V dropped 5 bases and J dropped 0; count of bases not matched to a gene: 5. The CDR3 length is 15 residues. Germline loops: CDR1 SGHAT, CDR2 FQNNGV. The CDR3 sequence: CASSRTGNMNTEAFF. CDR3 DNA sequence: TGTGCCAGCAGCCGGACAGGGAACATGAACACTGAAGCTTTCTTT.

This clone was observed a few times. The chain carries TRBV27 and TRBJ2-2; 11 bases match TRBD2. The J segment lost 5 bases and the V segment lost 6 bases, leaving 11 bases of the junction unmatched. This CDR3 comprises 17 residues. Looked up from germline, CDR1 is MNHEY and CDR2 is SMNVEV (reference sequence). The CDR3 protein is CASRNLAGGSWTGELFF. The CDR3 coding sequence is TGTGCCAGCAGGAACCTAGCGGGGGGTTCTTGGACCGGGGAGCTGTTTTTT.

V usage is TRBV5-6 and J usage is TRBJ1-2; TRBD1 aligns across 9 bases. Per the germline V gene, CDR1 is SGHDT and CDR2 is YYEEEE. The CDR3 spans 14 residues. Losses at the gene ends were 1 base for V and 10 bases for J; bases not matched to a gene: 8. CDR3 protein: CASSLWDRAGAYTF. As DNA, the CDR3 is TGTGCCAGCAGCTTGTGGGACAGGGCCGGTGCCTACACCTTC.

The V call is TRBV5-8, the J call TRBJ2-5; 10 bases align to TRBD1. The V and J ends lost 3 bases and 4 bases, in that order; junction bases with no gene match: 6. This CDR3 region has 15 residues. Per germline, CDR1 SGHTS and CDR2 YDEGEE. CDR3 nucleotides: TGTGCCAGCAGCTACGACAGGGGGCTGGGAGAGACCCAGTACTTC. Translating it yields CASSYDRGLGETQYF.

This chain uses TRBV6-6 with TRBJ1-5; perhaps TRBD1 as D (5 bases). V was clipped by 6 bases and J by 2 bases, with 14 bases between them. The CDR3 contains 15 residues. The germline CDR1 and CDR2 sequences are MNHNY and SVGAGI (reference sequence). This chain's CDR3 is CASSPGTWGNQPQHF. In DNA, the CDR3 is TGTGCCAGCAGCCCTGGGACCTGGGGCAATCAGCCCCAGCATTTT.

J is TRBJ2-5 and V is TRBV6-1, with 11 bases lining up with TRBD2. The length of the CDR3 is 15 residues. The germline V gene has CDR1 MNHNS and CDR2 SASEGT. V dropped 6 bases and J dropped 5; count of bases not matched to a gene: 8. The CDR3 region is CASSEGLAVGETQYF. The DNA for the CDR3 is TGTGCCAGCAGCGAGGGACTAGCGGTCGGGGAGACCCAGTACTTC.